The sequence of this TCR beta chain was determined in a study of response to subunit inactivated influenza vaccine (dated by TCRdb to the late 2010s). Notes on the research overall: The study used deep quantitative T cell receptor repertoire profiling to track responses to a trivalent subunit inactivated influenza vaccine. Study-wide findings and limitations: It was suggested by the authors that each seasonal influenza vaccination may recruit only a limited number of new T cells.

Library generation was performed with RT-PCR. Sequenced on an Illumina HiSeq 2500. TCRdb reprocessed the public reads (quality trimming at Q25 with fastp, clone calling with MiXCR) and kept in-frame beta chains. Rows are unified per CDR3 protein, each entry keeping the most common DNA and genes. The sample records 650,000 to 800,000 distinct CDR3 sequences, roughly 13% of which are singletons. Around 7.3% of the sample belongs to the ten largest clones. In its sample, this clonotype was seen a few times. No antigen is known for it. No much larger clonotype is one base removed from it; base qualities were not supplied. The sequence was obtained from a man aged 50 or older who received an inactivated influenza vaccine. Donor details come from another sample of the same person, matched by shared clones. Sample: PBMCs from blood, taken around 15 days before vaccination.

The CDR3 protein sequence reads: CASSYSFGLAIDTGELFF. The DNA is as follows: TGTGCCAGCAGTTACTCTTTCGGACTAGCGATTGACACCGGGGAGCTGTTTTTT. The rearrangement combines TRBV6-5 with TRBJ2-2, with 9 middle bases fitting TRBD2. Reading from cysteine to phenylalanine, the CDR3 counts 18 amino acids. The retained sequence is limited to the CDR3, 54 bases, with the frame set at the first base. The germline V gene specifies MNHEY as CDR1 and SVGAGI as CDR2. Germline trimming amounts to 0 bases on V and 3 bases on J, with 8 as the count of junction bases outside the gene matches.